Shown below are 20 T cell receptor beta chains from a single sample sequenced in a study of beta chain features in type 1 diabetes. The entirety of the isolated RNA underwent reverse transcription, so expressed TCRB transcripts were sequenced. Some clones are missing from TCRdb's copy, which holds only in-frame ones; the method was immunoSEQ multiplex PCR. This sample has about 410,000 clones; approximately 15% occur once, and the top ten carry less than 0.04%. Sequencing used naive CD4+ T cells from blood. Receptor source: a man younger than 40 in good health.

This clone was counted a few times. V gene TRBV28 combines with J gene TRBJ2-2; D is ambiguous. The germline V gene encodes CDR1 MDHEN and CDR2 SYDVKM. Trimming left V 7 bases short and J 7 bases short, with 7 bases between. This CDR3 is built from 11 residues. The CDR3 protein is CASTLGGELFF. Written as DNA, the CDR3 is TGTGCCAGCACCCTAGGCGGGGAGCTGTTTTTT.

J is TRBJ1-4 and V is TRBV29-1; D ambiguous. CDR1 SQVTM and CDR2 ANQGSEA come from the germline V gene. Trimming took 4 bases from V and 8 from J, leaving 17 bases between them. The CDR3 is made up of 14 amino acids. The chain's CDR3 is CSVGSGSGGEKLFF. The CDR3 DNA reads TGCAGCGTTGGATCCGGGTCCGGAGGAGAAAAACTGTTTTTT.

The chain joins TRBV7-2 to TRBJ2-1, with 11 bases fitting TRBD2. CDR3 length equals 13 residues. Unmatched junction bases numbered 3, after V lost 8 bases and J lost 6 bases. CDR1 and CDR2 from the germline V gene are SGHTA and FQGNSA. CDR3 region: CASRLAGGNEQFF. The CDR3 coding sequence is TGTGCCAGCCGGCTAGCGGGAGGCAATGAGCAGTTCTTC.

This clone was picked up a small number of times. This sequence joins TRBV30 and TRBJ2-1; maybe TRBD2 (5 bases). V dropped 6 bases and J dropped 0 bases, with 15 bases sitting between them. Germline-derived CDR1 and CDR2 are GTSNPN and SVGIG (reference sequence). The CDR3 is 15 amino acids. The CDR3 DNA is TGTGCCTGCTCCCGAGGCGGGTACTCCTACAATGAGCAGTTCTTC. It codes for CACSRGGYSYNEQFF.

The rearrangement joins TRBV29-1 to TRBJ1-1; possibly TRBD1 for D (5 bases). Germline CDR1 and CDR2: SQVTM and ANQGSEA. The length of the CDR3 is 14 residues. The germline V and J ends were trimmed by 6 bases and 6 bases, with 20 bases remaining between them. The CDR3 sequence is CSVAKGPPGAEAFF. Here the CDR3 DNA reads TGCAGCGTCGCCAAGGGACCGCCCGGCGCTGAAGCTTTCTTT.

V gene TRBV19 combines with J gene TRBJ2-5; D is possibly TRBD2 (5 bases). This CDR3 is 13 amino acids long. The V end lost 5 bases, the J end lost 2 bases, and 9 bases lay between the germline ends. The germline V gene encodes CDR1 LNHDA and CDR2 SQIVND (reference sequence). CDR3 residues: CASSPRVQETQYF. The CDR3 DNA follows: TGTGCCAGTAGTCCGAGGGTACAAGAGACCCAGTACTTC.

The chain couples TRBV4-1 to TRBJ2-7; TRBD1 aligns across 8 bases. The V segment lost 4 bases and the J segment 3 bases; nucleotides outside the gene matches: 5. The germline V gene has CDR1 MGHRA and CDR2 YSYEKL. The CDR3 contains 14 residues. In nucleotides, the CDR3 is TGCGCCAGCAGCCGGACAGGGAGAGGCTACGAGCAGTACTTC. Residues: CASSRTGRGYEQYF.

This clone was seen a handful of times. The genes are TRBV25-1 and TRBJ2-5; the D is unclear. Germline assignment: CDR1 MGHDK and CDR2 SYGVNS. V lost 3 bases and J 1 base, leaving 6 bases between the germline ends. This CDR3 is 13 amino acids long. This CDR3 reads CASSDRLQETQYF. The CDR3 DNA reads TGTGCCAGCAGTGACAGACTCCAAGAGACCCAGTACTTC.

The chain couples TRBV15 to TRBJ1-6, with D perhaps TRBD1 (5 bases). The V gene lost 0 bases and the J gene lost 10 bases, with 16 bases spanning the gap. In germline, CDR1 is LNHNV, CDR2 YYDKDF (reference sequence). The CDR3 length is 16 residues. The CDR3 coding sequence is TGTGCCACCAGCAGAGATCCTGGAGGGGTCGGGTCACCCCTCCACTTT. Its translation: CATSRDPGGVGSPLHF. The variable domain in full, with the rest retrieved from reference TRBV15 and TRBJ1-6, is DAMVIQNPRYQVTQFGKPVTLSCSQTLNHNVMYWYQQKSSQAPKLLFHYYDKDFNNEADTPDNFQSRRPNTSFCFLDIRSPGLGDTAMYLCATSRDPGGVGSPLHFGNGTRLTVT.

The chain employs TRBV30 and TRBJ1-1; D is possibly TRBD1 (6 bases). The CDR3 consists of 14 residues. V dropped 3 bases and J dropped 0 bases, with 11 bases sitting between them. Germline V CDR1 and CDR2: GTSNPN, SVGIG (reference sequence). The CDR3 DNA is TGTGCCTGGAGGAAACAGGGATTGAACACTGAAGCTTTCTTT. Its translation: CAWRKQGLNTEAFF.

CDR3 amino acids: CASSIPGQSGYGYTF. CDR3 DNA: TGTGCCAGTAGTATACCGGGACAGTCGGGCTATGGCTACACCTTC. The J gene is TRBJ1-2, the V gene TRBV19; 7 bases fit TRBD1. The CDR3 runs 15 residues. V trimming: 2 bases; J trimming: 4 bases; junction bases outside the gene matches: 7. Germline-derived CDR1 and CDR2 are LNHDA and SQIVND (reference sequence). The whole variable domain, filled in from reference TRBV19 and TRBJ1-2, reads DGGITQSPKYLFRKEGQNVTLSCEQNLNHDAMYWYRQDPGQGLRLIYYSQIVNDFQKGDIAEGYSVSREKKESFPLTVTSAQKNPTAFYLCASSIPGQSGYGYTFGSGTRLTVV.

The rearrangement uses TRBV7-2 and TRBJ2-5, with TRBD2 matching over 13 bases. Germline V gene lookup returns CDR1 SGHTA and CDR2 FQGNSA. V lost 7 bases to trimming and J lost 13 bases; unmatched junction nucleotides: 15. The CDR3 loop spans 15 amino acids. The CDR3: CASTTRLAGGDRRYF. DNA for the CDR3: TGTGCCAGCACCACCCGACTAGCGGGGGGAGATCGCCGGTACTTC.

This chain joins TRBV13 and TRBJ2-3; D not certain. The germline V gene has CDR1 PRHDT and CDR2 FYEKMQ (reference sequence). The length of the CDR3 is 12 residues. Trimming removed 5 bases from V and 6 bases from J, with 9 bases in between. In DNA form, the CDR3 reads TGTGCCAGCAGCCTTTGGGTGGATACGCAGTATTTT. Translating it yields CASSLWVDTQYF.

The CDR3 sequence is CASSLAQGSGNSPLHF. The CDR3 DNA is TGCGCCAGCAGCTTGGCCCAGGGGTCGGGGAATTCACCCCTCCACTTT. The V call is TRBV5-1, the J call TRBJ1-6, with D maybe TRBD1 (6 bases). Deletions cut 0 bases from V and 7 bases from J, with 14 bases between. Germline V CDR1 and CDR2: SGHRS, YFSETQ. This CDR3 has 16 amino acids.

A few counts support this clone. This chain links TRBV5-1 with TRBJ2-5; D might be TRBD2 (6 bases). The CDR3 runs to 15 residues. CDR1 and CDR2 from the germline V gene are SGHRS and YFSETQ. V gave up 7 bases and J gave up 2 bases, with 18 bases separating them. CDR3 DNA sequence: TGCGCCAGCGGACCGCCGGAGGGCCTACAAGAGACCCAGTACTTC. It encodes CASGPPEGLQETQYF.

V gene TRBV19 combines with J gene TRBJ1-5; perhaps TRBD1 as D (6 bases). Looked up from germline, CDR1 is LNHDA and CDR2 is SQIVND (reference sequence). This CDR3 is 15 amino acids long. The V and J ends lost 7 bases and 0 bases respectively, with 13 bases between them. CDR3 protein: CASTTSGASNQPQHF. In nucleotides, the CDR3 is TGTGCCAGTACAACGTCGGGGGCTAGCAATCAGCCCCAGCATTTT.

This clone was seen only a few times. V and J are TRBV14 and TRBJ2-7; the match to TRBD2 covers 9 bases. The junction had 7 bases not matched to a gene; V was cut back by 4 bases and J by 6 bases. The CDR3 is 14 amino acids. The germline V gene encodes CDR1 SGHDN and CDR2 FVKESK. The chain's CDR3 is CASSRYLTSGEQYF. The CDR3 nucleotides read TGTGCCAGCAGCCGATACCTGACTAGCGGCGAGCAGTACTTC. Combining the CDR3 with reference TRBV14 and TRBJ2-7 gives the whole variable domain EAGVTQFPSHSVIEKGQTVTLRCDPISGHDNLYWYRRVMGKEIKFLLHFVKESKQDESGMPNNRFLAERTGGTYSTLKVQPAELEDSGVYFCASSRYLTSGEQYFGPGTRLTVT.

The rearrangement joins TRBV5-4 to TRBJ1-1, with TRBD1 as a possible D gene (5 bases). The CDR3 loop spans 17 amino acids. The V end was cut by 4 bases, the J end by 0 bases, with 19 bases between. CDR1 is SGHNT and CDR2 is YYREEE in the germline V gene (reference sequence). In DNA, the CDR3 is TGTGCCAGCAGCAGGTCCGGGGCTCGAGAGGTGAACACTGAAGCTTTCTTT. Residues: CASSRSGAREVNTEAFF.

The rearrangement joins TRBV7-8 to TRBJ2-5, with D maybe TRBD2 (6 bases). The CDR3 spans 13 residues. Between the trimmed V and J ends, which lost 0 bases and 7 bases, there was a span of 9 bases. Germline CDR1 SGHVS, CDR2 FQNEAQ. In nucleotides, the CDR3 is TGTGCCAGCAGCTTAGCGGTGGAGGGGACCCAGTACTTC. Amino acid sequence: CASSLAVEGTQYF.

This chain joins TRBV10-3 and TRBJ1-5; weak D call: TRBD1 (6 bases). The CDR3 sequence is 15 residues long. The V gene lost 5 bases and the J gene lost 0 bases, with 11 bases spanning the gap. Germline assignment: CDR1 ENHRY and CDR2 SYGVKD. DNA of the CDR3: TGTGCCATCAGTTACGACAGGCCTAGCAATCAGCCCCAGCATTTT. It codes for CAISYDRPSNQPQHF.